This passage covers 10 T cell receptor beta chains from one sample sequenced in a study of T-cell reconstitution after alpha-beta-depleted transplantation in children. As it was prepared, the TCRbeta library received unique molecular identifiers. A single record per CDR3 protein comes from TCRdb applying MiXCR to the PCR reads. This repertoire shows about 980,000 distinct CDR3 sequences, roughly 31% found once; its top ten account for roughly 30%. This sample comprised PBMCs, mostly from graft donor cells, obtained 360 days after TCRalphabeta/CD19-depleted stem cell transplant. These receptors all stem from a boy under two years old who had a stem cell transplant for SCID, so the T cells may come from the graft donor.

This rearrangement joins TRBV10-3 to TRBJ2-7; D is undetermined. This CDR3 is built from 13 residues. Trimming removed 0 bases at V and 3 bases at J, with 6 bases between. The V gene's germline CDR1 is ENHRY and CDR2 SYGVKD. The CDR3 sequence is CAISESGVYEQYF. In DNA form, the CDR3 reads TGTGCCATCAGTGAGTCGGGTGTCTACGAGCAGTACTTC.

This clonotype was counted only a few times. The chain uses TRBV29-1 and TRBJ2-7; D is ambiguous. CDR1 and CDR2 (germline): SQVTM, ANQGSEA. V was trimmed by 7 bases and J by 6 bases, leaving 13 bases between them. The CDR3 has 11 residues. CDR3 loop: CSADRVCEQYF. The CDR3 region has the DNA TGCAGCGCCGACCGGGTGTGCGAGCAGTACTTC.

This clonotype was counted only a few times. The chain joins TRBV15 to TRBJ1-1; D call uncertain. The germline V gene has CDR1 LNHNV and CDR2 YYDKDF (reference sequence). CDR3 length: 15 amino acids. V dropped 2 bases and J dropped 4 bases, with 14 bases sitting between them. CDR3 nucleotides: TGTGCCACCAGCAGAACTCTCCGGGTTTTCACTGAAGCTTTCTTT. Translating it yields CATSRTLRVFTEAFF.

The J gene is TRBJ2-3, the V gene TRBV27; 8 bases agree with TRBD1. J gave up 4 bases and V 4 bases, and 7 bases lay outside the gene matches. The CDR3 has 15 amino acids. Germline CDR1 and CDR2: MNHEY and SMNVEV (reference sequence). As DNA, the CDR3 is TGTGCCAGCAGTTACCAGGGGGCCGGCGCAGATACGCAGTATTTT. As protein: CASSYQGAGADTQYF.

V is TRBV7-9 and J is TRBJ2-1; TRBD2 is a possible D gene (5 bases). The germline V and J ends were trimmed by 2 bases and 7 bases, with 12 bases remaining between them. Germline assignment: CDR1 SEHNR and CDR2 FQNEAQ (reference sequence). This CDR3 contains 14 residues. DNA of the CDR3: TGTGCCAGCAGCTTATTTACTAGTAAAAATGAGCAGTTCTTC. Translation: CASSLFTSKNEQFF. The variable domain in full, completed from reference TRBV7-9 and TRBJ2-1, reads DTGVSQNPRHKITKRGQNVTFRCDPISEHNRLYWYRQTLGQGPEFLTYFQNEAQLEKSRLLSDRFSAERPKGSFSTLEIQRTEQGDSAMYLCASSLFTSKNEQFFGPGTRLTVL.

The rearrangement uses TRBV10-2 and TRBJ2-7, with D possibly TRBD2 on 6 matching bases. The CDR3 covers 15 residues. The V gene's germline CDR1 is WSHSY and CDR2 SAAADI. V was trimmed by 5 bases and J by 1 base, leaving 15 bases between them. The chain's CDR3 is CASSRAGLNSYEQYF. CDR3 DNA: TGCGCCAGCAGTCGGGCGGGGCTCAATTCCTACGAGCAGTACTTC.

Written as DNA, the CDR3 is TGTGCCAGCAGTTCATGGGACAGGGGGTATCAGCCCCAGCATTTT. Translating it yields CASSSWDRGYQPQHF. This chain links TRBV12-3 or TRBV12-4 with TRBJ1-5; TRBD1 agrees at 11 bases. This CDR3 has 15 residues. V dropped 4 bases and J dropped 5; count of bases not matched to a gene: 4.

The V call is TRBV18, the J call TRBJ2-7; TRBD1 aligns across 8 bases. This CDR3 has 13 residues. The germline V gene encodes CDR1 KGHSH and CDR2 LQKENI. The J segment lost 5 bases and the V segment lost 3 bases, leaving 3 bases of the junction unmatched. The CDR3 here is CASSPTGVHEQYF. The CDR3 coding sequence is TGTGCCAGCTCACCGACAGGGGTCCACGAGCAGTACTTC.

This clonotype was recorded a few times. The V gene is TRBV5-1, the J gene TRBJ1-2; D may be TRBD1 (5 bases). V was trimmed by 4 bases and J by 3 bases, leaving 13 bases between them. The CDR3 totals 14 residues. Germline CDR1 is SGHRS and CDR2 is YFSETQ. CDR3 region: CASSAGNGHYGYTF. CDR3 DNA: TGCGCCAGCAGCGCAGGGAATGGCCACTATGGCTACACCTTC.

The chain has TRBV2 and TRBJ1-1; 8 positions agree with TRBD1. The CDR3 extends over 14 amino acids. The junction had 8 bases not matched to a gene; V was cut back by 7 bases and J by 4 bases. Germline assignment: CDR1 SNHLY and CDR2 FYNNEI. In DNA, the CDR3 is TGTGCCAGCACCCGGGTGACAGGGGCCACTGAAGCTTTCTTT. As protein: CASTRVTGATEAFF.